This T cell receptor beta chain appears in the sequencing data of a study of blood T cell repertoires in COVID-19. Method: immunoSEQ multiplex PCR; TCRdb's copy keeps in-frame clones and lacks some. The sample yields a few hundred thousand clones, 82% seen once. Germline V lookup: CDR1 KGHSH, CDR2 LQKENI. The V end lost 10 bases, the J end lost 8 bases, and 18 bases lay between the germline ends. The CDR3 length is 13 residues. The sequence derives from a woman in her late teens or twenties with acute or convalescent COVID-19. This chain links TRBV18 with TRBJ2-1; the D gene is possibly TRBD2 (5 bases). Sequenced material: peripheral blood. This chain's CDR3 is CATTPNSVHEQFF. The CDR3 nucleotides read TGTGCCACCACCCCGAATAGCGTCCATGAGCAGTTCTTC.